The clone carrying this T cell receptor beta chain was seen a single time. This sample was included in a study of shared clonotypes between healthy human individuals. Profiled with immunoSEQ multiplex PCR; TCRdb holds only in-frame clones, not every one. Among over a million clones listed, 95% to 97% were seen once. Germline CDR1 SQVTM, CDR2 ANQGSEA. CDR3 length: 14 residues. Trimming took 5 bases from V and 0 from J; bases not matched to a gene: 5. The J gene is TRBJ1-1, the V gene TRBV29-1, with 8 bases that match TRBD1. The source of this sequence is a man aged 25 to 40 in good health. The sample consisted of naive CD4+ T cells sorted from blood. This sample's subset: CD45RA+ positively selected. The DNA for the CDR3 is TGCAGCGTTAACCCACAGGGGGTGAACACTGAAGCTTTCTTT. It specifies CSVNPQGVNTEAFF.